One sample yielded the 17 T cell receptor beta chains listed below, sequenced in a study of T-cell memory formation after mild COVID-19. TCRdb itself ran the 5' RACE reads through MiXCR, one entry per CDR3 protein. Counted here are under 150,000 distinct CDR3 sequences, roughly 20% occurring once; the ten biggest clones make up about 42%. The sequencing input was PBMCs or a T cell subset sorted from them (not recorded which). Receptors originate from a man between 18 and 35 years old who had mild COVID-19 (a few samples of this study predate the infection). Cell type and time point are not known.

J is TRBJ2-3 and V is TRBV29-1, with unresolved D. Germline CDR1 reads SQVTM; CDR2 reads ANQGSEA. Trimming left V 2 bases short and J 2 bases short, with 8 bases between. CDR3 length: 13 residues. The CDR3 sequence is CSVEPEYTDTQYF. The DNA for the CDR3 is TGCAGCGTTGAACCCGAATACACAGATACGCAGTATTTT.

This clonotype has a handful of counts. The chain couples TRBV4-2 to TRBJ2-5, with D perhaps TRBD2 (6 bases). The germline gives CDR1 LGHNA, CDR2 YNFKEQ. The length of the CDR3 is 15 residues. V was trimmed by 0 bases and J by 4 bases, leaving 12 bases between them. Here the CDR3 DNA reads TGTGCCAGCAGCCAAGATGGGGGGTTCCGAGAGACCCAGTACTTC. Translation: CASSQDGGFRETQYF.

This chain uses TRBV6-1 with TRBJ1-2, with D perhaps TRBD1 (6 bases). There are 14 residues in the CDR3. Germline V CDR1 and CDR2: MNHNS, SASEGT. V shed 4 bases and J shed 0 bases, with 9 bases lying between them. The CDR3 here is CASSGPGANYGYTF. The DNA of the CDR3 is TGTGCCAGCAGTGGGCCAGGGGCTAACTATGGCTACACCTTC.

This rearrangement joins TRBV6-2 or TRBV6-3 to TRBJ2-1; D is uncertain. The CDR3 is made up of 13 amino acids. CDR1 is MNHEY, CDR2 SVGEGT, per germline. V dropped 2 bases and J dropped 4 bases, with 6 bases sitting between them. CDR3 coding DNA: TGTGCCAGCAGTTACCTCCTTTACAATGAGCAGTTCTTC. Translating gives CASSYLLYNEQFF.

This clonotype was counted a few times. The J gene is TRBJ2-5, the V gene TRBV3-1, with D unresolved. The germline CDR1 and CDR2 sequences are LGHDT and YNNKEL (reference sequence). Trimming stripped 4 bases from V and 5 bases from J, with 11 bases between. The CDR3 is 13 amino acids. The CDR3 region is CASSPDTAETQYF. In nucleotides, the CDR3 is TGTGCCAGCAGCCCTGACACCGCGGAGACCCAGTACTTC.

J is TRBJ2-7 and V is TRBV6-2 or TRBV6-3, with D possibly being TRBD1 (5 bases). The V gene's germline CDR1 is MNHEY and CDR2 SVGEGT. The CDR3 has 14 amino acids. V dropped 3 bases and J dropped 0 bases, with 9 bases sitting between them. CDR3 amino acids: CASSYQGYSYEQYF. The CDR3 DNA is TGTGCCAGCAGTTATCAGGGATACTCCTACGAGCAGTACTTC.

The chain links TRBV12-3 or TRBV12-4 to TRBJ2-3; 13 positions agree with TRBD2. CDR3 length: 16 residues. With V trimmed by 6 bases and J by 6 bases, 9 bases remained unmatched. CDR3 DNA sequence: TGTGCCAGCAGACCTACTAGCGGGGGGGCCGGGGATACGCAGTATTTT. This gives the protein CASRPTSGGAGDTQYF.

This chain joins TRBV7-6 and TRBJ2-3, with D maybe TRBD1 (6 bases). Trimming removed 5 bases from V and 0 bases from J, with 24 bases in between. The CDR3 extends over 19 amino acids. Germline CDR1 reads SGHVS; CDR2 reads FNYEAQ. For the CDR3, the DNA is TGTGCCAGCAGCGCGGCCCCCGGGACAAGTTATACTAGCACAGATACGCAGTATTTT. It translates to CASSAAPGTSYTSTDTQYF.

The rearrangement joins TRBV4-2 to TRBJ2-5; D might be TRBD1 or TRBD2, each matching 5 bases. Trimming cost V 4 bases and J 1 base, with 16 bases left between them. The length of the CDR3 is 16 residues. The germline V gene encodes CDR1 LGHNA and CDR2 YNFKEQ. In nucleotides, the CDR3 is TGTGCCAGCAGCCTCGGGGACCCGCTCCCCCAAGAGACCCAGTACTTC. It codes for CASSLGDPLPQETQYF.

In this sample, this clonotype turned up a few times. This sequence joins TRBV6-2 or TRBV6-3 and TRBJ2-7; D possibly corresponds to TRBD2 (6 bases). Trimming shortened V by 6 bases and J by 4 bases, and 10 bases separated the two germline ends. CDR1 is MNHEY and CDR2 is SVGEGT in the germline V gene. The CDR3 totals 12 residues. CDR3 coding DNA: TGTGCCAGCAGCGGGGGACCTTACGAGCAGTACTTC. Protein sequence: CASSGGPYEQYF.

The chain has TRBV11-2 and TRBJ1-3; 8 bases agree with TRBD1. CDR1 is SGHAT, CDR2 FQNNGV, per germline. Trimming took 2 bases from V and 3 from J; bases not matched to a gene: 6. The CDR3 sequence is 16 residues long. CDR3 loop: CASSLQWTGIGNTIYF. CDR3 in DNA: TGTGCCAGCAGCTTACAGTGGACAGGGATTGGAAACACCATATATTTT.

This clonotype was seen a few times. The chain has TRBV12-3 or TRBV12-4 and TRBJ2-5; D remains unclear. Trimming stripped 4 bases from V and 5 bases from J, with 17 bases between. This CDR3 contains 15 residues. CDR3: CASSSLIAVRETQYF. CDR3 DNA sequence: TGTGCCAGCAGTTCCCTCATCGCGGTGAGGGAGACCCAGTACTTC.

The gene calls are TRBV4-2 and TRBJ2-3; D unclear. Trimming left V 0 bases short and J 0 bases short, with 7 bases between. Germline V gene lookup returns CDR1 LGHNA and CDR2 YNFKEQ. The CDR3 sequence is 15 residues long. CDR3 region: CASSQDGGSTDTQYF. CDR3 nucleotides: TGTGCCAGCAGCCAAGACGGCGGAAGCACAGATACGCAGTATTTT.

This clonotype was observed a few times. The chain employs TRBV3-1 and TRBJ1-5; 8 bases line up with TRBD1. Germline trimming cut 4 bases from V and 4 bases from J; bases unmatched to any gene: 6. The CDR3 sequence is 15 residues long. Germline values: CDR1 LGHDT, CDR2 YNNKEL (reference sequence). The chain's CDR3 is CASSLTGVGNQPQHF. CDR3 sequence (DNA): TGTGCCAGCAGCCTGACAGGGGTAGGGAATCAGCCCCAGCATTTT.

At least ten counts were recorded for this clonotype. This chain uses TRBV4-2 with TRBJ2-2; weak D call: TRBD2 (5 bases). CDR1 LGHNA and CDR2 YNFKEQ come from the germline V gene. The germline V and J ends were trimmed by 0 bases and 6 bases, with 8 bases remaining between them. The CDR3 runs to 14 residues. The CDR3 region has the DNA TGTGCCAGCAGCCAAGAGCTAGCAGCCGGGGAGCTGTTTTTT. This encodes CASSQELAAGELFF.

The chain joins TRBV7-8 to TRBJ1-5; D gene unclear. The CDR3 covers 15 residues. Trimming left V 5 bases short and J 4 bases short, with 15 bases between. The germline V gene has CDR1 SGHVS and CDR2 FQNEAQ. The CDR3 loop is CASSKGSGSNQPQHF. CDR3 bases: TGTGCCAGCAGCAAGGGATCGGGGTCAAATCAGCCCCAGCATTTT.

The chain is built from TRBV3-2 and TRBJ1-5. TRBV3-2 is recorded as a pseudogene. CDR3 size: 14 residues. CDR3 sequence: CASSQAWPNQPQHF. The CDR3 bases are TGTGCCAGCAGCCAAGCCTGGCCCAATCAGCCCCAGCATTTT.